Sequencing of this T cell receptor (beta chain) was carried out in a study of blood T cell repertoires in COVID-19. Participant age was roughly 18 to 95 years, and participants resided in around 24 US areas. Assignment of participants to cohorts was predicated upon participant-reported clinical history. The CDR3 runs 14 residues. V was trimmed by 1 base and J by 3 bases, leaving 10 bases between them. Germline CDR1 reads SEHNR; CDR2 reads FQNEAQ (reference sequence). In the original analysis: Nucleated cell number was recorded as an estimate derived from reference gene primer amplification. The protocol was immunoSEQ multiplex PCR, while the TCRdb copy is restricted to in-frame clones and leaves out a portion. D and trimming were read from the DNA, whereas the V and J calls and clone size are those reported in that table. The data hold 200,000 or so clones, with just over 85% observed a single time.

Sequencing was done on a sample of PBMCs or T cells enriched from blood (not recorded which). The V gene is TRBV7-9, the J gene TRBJ2-7; D not resolved. This receptor was taken from a woman aged 40 to 49 with acute COVID-19. In nucleotides, the CDR3 is TGTGCCAGCAGCTTAGACAAGCGATACTACGAGCAGTACTTC. Amino acids: CASSLDKRYYEQYF.